These T cell receptor beta chains were read from a single sample in a study of chemoradiotherapy in HPV16-positive cancers. Clones were read by immunoSEQ multiplex PCR, and TCRdb kept only the in-frame ones, dropping some. The profile shows approximately 4,200 clones, around 90% of them singletons. The sample was tumor tissue, taken from a patient who underwent chemoradiotherapy. Receptors were obtained from a human donor with HPV-associated anogenital cancer. The CDR3 runs from the conserved cysteine through the conserved F or W. A D gene is named only where the DNA matches it firmly. Clone size appears in some rows only: once, few, many, or a class for an expanded clone.

abundance	d_gene	v_gene	j_gene	CDR3nt	CDR3aa
-	TRBD1	TRBV18	TRBJ2-1	TGTGCCAGCTCACCACCGGATCCAGGGGGCGGTGAGCAGTTCTTC	CASSPPDPGGGEQFF
-	-	TRBV4-2	TRBJ1-2	TGTGCCAGCAGCTCCCCGGACGCGTCACAGATCTATGGCTACACCTTC	CASSSPDASQIYGYTF
-	-	TRBV10-3	TRBJ2-2	TGTGCCATCAGCGGGGCTCAGGAAGGAACCACCGGGGAGCTGTTTTTT	CAISGAQEGTTGELFF
-	-	TRBV4-1	TRBJ1-4	TGCGCCAGCAGCCAGCCACGAACGACAGGTGTAACTAATGAAAAACTGTTTTTT	CASSQPRTTGVTNEKLFF
-	-	TRBV6-5	TRBJ1-1	TGTGCCAGCTCGAGAGACAGGTCGAACACTGAAGCTTTCTTT	CASSRDRSNTEAFF
-	-	TRBV28	TRBJ1-1	TGTGCCAGCAGGCAGGGATATCTAACTGAAGCTTTCTTT	CASRQGYLTEAFF
-	TRBD2	TRBV11-2	TRBJ2-1	TGTGCCAGCAGCCCCCAAGCGGGGGGGCCGTACAATGAGCAGTTCTTC	CASSPQAGGPYNEQFF
-	-	TRBV11-2	TRBJ2-1	TGTGCCAGCAGCCGAGGGGGCTACAATGAGCAGTTCTTC	CASSRGGYNEQFF
once	-	TRBV10-3	TRBJ2-3	TGTGCCATCAGTGATCGGGCCGTAGATACGCAGTATTTT	CAISDRAVDTQYF
-	TRBD1	TRBV7-6	TRBJ1-1	TGTGCCAGCAGCGCAAGACAGGGTCCCGGGGGAGCTTTCTTT	CASSARQGPGGAFF
-	-	TRBV23-1	TRBJ2-7	TGCGCCAGCAGTTGGCAGGGGAACGAGCAGTACTTC	CASSWQGNEQYF
-	-	TRBV5-1	TRBJ2-7	TGCGCCAGCAGCGCGGAATACGAGCAGTACTTC	CASSAEYEQYF
-	TRBD1	TRBV2	TRBJ1-1	TGTGCCAGCAGCCCGACAGGGAGAGGGATGAACACTGAAGCTTTCTTT	CASSPTGRGMNTEAFF
-	-	TRBV5-6	TRBJ2-5	TGTGCCAGCAGCTTTCGTCAAGAGACCCAGTACTTC	CASSFRQETQYF
-	-	TRBV7-2	TRBJ2-3	TGTGCCAGCAGCCCATACACAGATACGCAGTATTTT	CASSPYTDTQYF
-	-	TRBV7-6	TRBJ1-4	TGTGCCAGCAGCTTAATTGCAGGGGCTAATGAAAAACTGTTTTTT	CASSLIAGANEKLFF
-	-	TRBV5-6	TRBJ2-1	TGTGCCAGCAGCTTGCTCGGGACGGGGTATAACAATGAGCAGTTCTTC	CASSLLGTGYNNEQFF
-	-	TRBV10-3	TRBJ1-2	TGTGCCATCAGACAAGAGGGGGGGTACTATGGCTACACCTTC	CAIRQEGGYYGYTF
-	TRBD2	TRBV4-2	TRBJ2-3	TGTGCCAGCAGCCAATTAGCGGGAGGCACAGATACGCAGTATTTT	CASSQLAGGTDTQYF
-	TRBD2	TRBV18	TRBJ2-3	TGTGCCAGCTCACCAGAGATCCCACAGCGGGGTCTGACTAGCACAGATACGCAGTATTTT	CASSPEIPQRGLTSTDTQYF
-	TRBD1	TRBV5-5	TRBJ1-1	TGTGCCAGCAGCTGGGGACAGGGCAACACTGAAGCTTTCTTT	CASSWGQGNTEAFF
-	-	TRBV19	TRBJ1-2	TGTGCCAGTAGTGGACAAAACTATGGCTACACCTTC	CASSGQNYGYTF
-	TRBD1	TRBV5-1	TRBJ1-4	TGCGCCAGCAGCTTGGGGGACAGGATGGCTAATGAAAAACTGTTTTTT	CASSLGDRMANEKLFF
-	-	TRBV5-1	TRBJ2-7	TGCGCCAGCCGCATGGGGGAGGCCTACGAGCAGTACTTC	CASRMGEAYEQYF
once	-	TRBV27	TRBJ1-2	TGTGCCAGCAGTTTAGGGCCCCTGGGGTATGGCTACACCTTC	CASSLGPLGYGYTF
-	-	TRBV6-6	TRBJ1-6	TGTGCCAGCAGCCCGGGACGGAATAATTCACCCCTCCACTTT	CASSPGRNNSPLHF
-	-	TRBV7-9	TRBJ1-2	TGTGCCAGCAGCCCTCCCGGGGAAGCTAACTATGGCTACACCTTC	CASSPPGEANYGYTF
-	-	TRBV4-1	TRBJ2-7	TGCGCCAGCAGCCACGACAGGAGCGGAGCCTACGAGCAGTACTTC	CASSHDRSGAYEQYF
-	TRBD1	TRBV10-3	TRBJ2-6	TGTGCCATCAAAGGGACAGGGGGTTCCCTGGCCAACGTCCTGACTTTC	CAIKGTGGSLANVLTF
once	-	TRBV19	TRBJ2-2	TGTGCCAGTATTGCGACAGCGAACACCGGGGAGCTGTTTTTT	CASIATANTGELFF
-	-	TRBV5-6	TRBJ1-6	TGTGCCAGCAGCTTGATGGGTGGGTCCTATAATTCACCCCTCCACTTT	CASSLMGGSYNSPLHF
-	TRBD1	TRBV4-1	TRBJ2-7	TGCGCCAGCAGCCAGGCTGGGACAGCTGGCGAGCAGTACTTC	CASSQAGTAGEQYF
-	TRBD1	TRBV18	TRBJ1-1	TGTGCCAGCTTACCGGGGACAGGGTACACTGAAGCTTTCTTT	CASLPGTGYTEAFF
-	TRBD1	TRBV29-1	TRBJ2-7	TGCAGCGTTGAAGGAATTTCCGGGACAGGGGTCTCCTACGAGCAGTACTTC	CSVEGISGTGVSYEQYF
-	-	TRBV11-3	TRBJ1-2	TGTGCCAGCAGCTCGAGAGGGGGATCCGGCTACACCTTC	CASSSRGGSGYTF
-	-	TRBV30	TRBJ2-7	TGTGCCTGGAGTCTGGACAGGAGGGTCCCCGAGCAGTACTTC	CAWSLDRRVPEQYF
-	-	TRBV10-3	TRBJ2-7	TGTGCCATCAGTGAACCGGGGAGGAGGTACGAGCAGTACTTC	CAISEPGRRYEQYF
-	TRBD2	TRBV5-1	TRBJ2-7	TGCGCCAGCAGCTTGGTAGCGCCTAGCGGGGGGCGATACGAGCAGTACTTC	CASSLVAPSGGRYEQYF
-	TRBD1	TRBV5-1	TRBJ2-7	TGCGCCAGCAGCTTAAGGGGACAGGGCTCTTCCGAGCAGTACTTC	CASSLRGQGSSEQYF
-	-	TRBV6-5	TRBJ2-2	TGTGCCAGCAGCGCTACGGGAAGGGGGGAGCTGTTTTTT	CASSATGRGELFF
-	-	TRBV7-9	TRBJ1-6	TGTGCCAGCAGCAATTCCGAGAGGTCACCCCTCCACTTT	CASSNSERSPLHF
-	-	TRBV10-2	TRBJ1-4	TGCGCCAGCAGTGAGTCGACTCTGGCTGAAAAACTGTTTTTT	CASSESTLAEKLFF
-	TRBD1	TRBV6-5	TRBJ1-1	TGTGCCAGCAGTTACTCGACGGGACAGGGGGTGACTGAAGCTTTCTTT	CASSYSTGQGVTEAFF
-	-	TRBV29-1	TRBJ1-2	TGCAGCGCCCAAGCCGAGGGAAGGCAGGGAGGATTTGGCTACACCTTC	CSAQAEGRQGGFGYTF
-	TRBD2	TRBV27	TRBJ2-1	TGTGCCACCCAAGGACTAGCGGGGGGGCCTATAAATGAGCAGTTCTTC	CATQGLAGGPINEQFF
once	TRBD2	TRBV13	TRBJ2-5	TGTGCCAGCAGCTCCGGACTAGCGGGGGGGCACGAGACCCAGTACTTC	CASSSGLAGGHETQYF
-	TRBD2	TRBV7-3	TRBJ2-3	TGTGCCAGCAGCCCCCGGGGGGGGCCTGCAGATACGCAGTATTTT	CASSPRGGPADTQYF
-	-	TRBV7-9	TRBJ1-1	TGTGCCAGCAGCTCGGACATTCGAACGCCTTTCTTT	CASSSDIRTPFF
-	TRBD1	TRBV7-9	TRBJ1-1	TGTGCCAGCAGCTCACCTCCCGGGACAGGGGGCGCAAACACTGAAGCTTTCTTT	CASSSPPGTGGANTEAFF
once	-	TRBV19	TRBJ2-4	TGTGCCAGTAGGTCGCGCGGGGGCGCCAAAAACATTCAGTACTTC	CASRSRGGAKNIQYF
-	-	TRBV7-9	TRBJ1-1	TGTGCCAGCAGCTTAGCGCACAGCCTGAACACTGAAGCTTTCTTT	CASSLAHSLNTEAFF
-	TRBD2	TRBV25-1	TRBJ2-1	TGTGCCAGCAGTGGTTCCGGGGGGGCGAGGGACAATGAGCAGTTCTTC	CASSGSGGARDNEQFF
-	-	TRBV28	TRBJ1-1	TGTGCCAGCAGCTTAGGGGCAAAAGGCGGAGCTTTCTTT	CASSLGAKGGAFF
-	-	TRBV7-3	TRBJ1-1	TGTGCCAGCAGCTTCGGTTTGGGGAACACTGAAGCTTTCTTT	CASSFGLGNTEAFF
-	TRBD1	TRBV9	TRBJ1-5	TGTGCCAGCAGCGGGGGGGGTGGGACAGGGGTCAATCAGCCCCAGCATTTT	CASSGGGGTGVNQPQHF
-	-	TRBV6-4	TRBJ1-3	TGTGCCAGCAGCGCCTCCGGGGACTCTGGAAACACCATATATTTT	CASSASGDSGNTIYF